This TCR beta chain was captured in a study of human T cells and chemical hapten exposure. Study-wide results and caveats: Counts of TCRs expanded at PT1 correlated positively with patch test score.

The CDR3 totals 14 residues. As for time point: patch test 1, 2 weeks after DPC sensitization. As for treatment: therapeutic diphenylcyclopropenone sensitization with weekly scalp DPC. For this clonotype: Its target is not known.

Per the study methods: Ranging from roughly 23,224 to 750,000, TCR counts per sample had a median value of around 91,000. TCRdb redid the calling of the RACE reads with MiXCR, one entry per CDR3 protein. TCRdb's processing, not the authors' own work, is the source of the V and J calls. The sample records roughly 180,000 distinct CDR3 sequences, about 20% being singletons. This clonotype was sampled from a woman in her forties or fifties with alopecia areata. Some clones in this sample may be carry-over from other donors' samples. This specimen was whole blood, taken in connection with sensitization to the hapten diphenylcyclopropenone (DPC). The V gene is TRBV21-1, the J gene TRBJ1-1. TRBV21-1 is a known pseudogene. The DNA for the CDR3 is TGTGCCAGCAGCTCTCGGGGTGGCCGGGAGGGAGCTTTCTTT. Amino acids: CASSSRGGREGAFF.